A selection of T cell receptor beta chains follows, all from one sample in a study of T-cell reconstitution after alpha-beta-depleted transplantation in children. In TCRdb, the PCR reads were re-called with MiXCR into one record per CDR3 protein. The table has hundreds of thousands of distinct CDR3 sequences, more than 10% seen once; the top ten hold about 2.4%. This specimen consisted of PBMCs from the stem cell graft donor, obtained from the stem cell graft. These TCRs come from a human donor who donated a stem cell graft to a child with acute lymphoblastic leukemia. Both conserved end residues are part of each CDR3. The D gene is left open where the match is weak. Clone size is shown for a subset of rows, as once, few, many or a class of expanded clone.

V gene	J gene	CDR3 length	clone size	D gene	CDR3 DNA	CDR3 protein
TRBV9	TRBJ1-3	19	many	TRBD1	TGTGCCAGCAGCGATACTGTGGACAGGACCGCTACCTCTGGAAACACCATATATTTT	CASSDTVDRTATSGNTIYF
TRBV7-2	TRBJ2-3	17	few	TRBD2	TGTGCCAGCAGCTTAACCCTAGCGGGACACGTCACAGATACGCAGTATTTT	CASSLTLAGHVTDTQYF
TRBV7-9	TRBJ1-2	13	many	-	TGTGCCAGCAGCTTATTAGGAAATTATGGCTACACCTTC	CASSLLGNYGYTF
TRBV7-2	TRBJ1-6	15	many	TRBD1	TGTGCCAGCAGTGGGAAGGGACAGGGTAATTCACCCCTCCACTTT	CASSGKGQGNSPLHF
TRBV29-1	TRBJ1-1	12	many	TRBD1	TGCAGCTCCGGACAGGGGGGCCCTGAAGCTTTCTTT	CSSGQGGPEAFF
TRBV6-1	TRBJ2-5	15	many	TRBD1	TGTGCCAGCAGCAGTTATTCCAGGGGGCAAGAGACCCAGTACTTC	CASSSYSRGQETQYF
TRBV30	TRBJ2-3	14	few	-	TGTGCCTGGAGGATAATGAGTGGATCAGATACGCAGTATTTT	CAWRIMSGSDTQYF
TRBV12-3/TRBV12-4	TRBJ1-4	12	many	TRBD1	TGTGCCAGCAGACCAGGGGGTGAAAAACTGTTTTTT	CASRPGGEKLFF
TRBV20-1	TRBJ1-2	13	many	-	TGCAGTGCTAGAGATACAGGAATCTCAGGCTACACCTTC	CSARDTGISGYTF
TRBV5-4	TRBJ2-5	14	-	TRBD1	TGTGCCAGCAGTTACTCGACAGGGCAAGAGACCCAGTACTTC	CASSYSTGQETQYF
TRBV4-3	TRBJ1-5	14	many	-	TGCGCCAGCAGCCATATACAGGGCAGCCAGCCCCAGCATTTT	CASSHIQGSQPQHF
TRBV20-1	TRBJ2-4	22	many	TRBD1	TGCAGTGCTACGAATTTTCTGATCCGGGACAGGGGCGAGAGATGGGCCAAAAACATTCAGTACTTC	CSATNFLIRDRGERWAKNIQYF
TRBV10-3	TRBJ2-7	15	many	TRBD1	TGTGCCATCAGTTCTTCCGGGACAGGGAGTTACGAGCAGTACTTC	CAISSSGTGSYEQYF
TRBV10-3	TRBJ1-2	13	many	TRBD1	TGTGCCATCAGTGGCGACAGGGCCTATGGCTACACCTTC	CAISGDRAYGYTF
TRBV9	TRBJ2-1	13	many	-	TGTGCCAGCAGCGTAGCGACTACCAATGAGCAGTTCTTC	CASSVATTNEQFF
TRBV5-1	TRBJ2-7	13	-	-	TGCGCCAGCAGCCTCCCGGAAGCTTACGAGCAGTACTTC	CASSLPEAYEQYF
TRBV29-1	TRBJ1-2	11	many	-	TGCAGCGTTGACCAGGGATACGGCTACACCTTC	CSVDQGYGYTF
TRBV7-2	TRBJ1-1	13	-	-	TGTGCCAGCAGCTTAGCCAAAGGCACTGAAGCTTTCTTT	CASSLAKGTEAFF
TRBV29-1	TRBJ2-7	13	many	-	TGCAGCGTTGTCCCGGCGGACTACTACGAGCAGTACTTC	CSVVPADYYEQYF
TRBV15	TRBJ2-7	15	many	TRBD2	TGTGCCACCAGCAGAGCTCGCGGGAGCTCCTACGAGCAGTACTTC	CATSRARGSSYEQYF
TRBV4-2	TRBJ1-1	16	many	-	TGTGCCAGCAGCCAACAACCACGGCAGGAGAGAATTGAAGCTTTCTTT	CASSQQPRQERIEAFF
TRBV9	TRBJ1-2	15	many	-	TGTGCCAGCAGCTCACCCAATACCCGAAACTATGGCTACACCTTC	CASSSPNTRNYGYTF
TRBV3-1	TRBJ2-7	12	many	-	TGTGCCAGCAGCCGTTACCTCTACGAGCAGTACTTC	CASSRYLYEQYF
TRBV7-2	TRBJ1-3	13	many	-	TGTGCCAGCAGCTTATCCGGTGGAAACACCATATATTTT	CASSLSGGNTIYF
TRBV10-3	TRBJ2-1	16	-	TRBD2	TGTGCCATCAGTGAGTCGGGGGGGGGAACCTACAATGAGCAGTTCTTC	CAISESGGGTYNEQFF
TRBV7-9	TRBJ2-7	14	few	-	TGTGCCAGCAGCGCCCGGGACGGGCCCTACGAGCAGTACTTC	CASSARDGPYEQYF